These T cell receptor beta chains were read from a single sample in a study of blood T cell repertoires in COVID-19. The data were produced by immunoSEQ multiplex PCR, yet TCRdb's version contains in-frame clones alone and is incomplete. The sample shows some 150,000 clones, more than 70% of them seen only once. Sequences were obtained from peripheral blood. Receptors originate from a woman aged 45-59 years with acute or convalescent COVID-19. The CDR3 runs from the conserved cysteine through the conserved F or W. The D gene is left open where the match is weak. For some rows the clone size is stated as once, few or many, or as a class when expanded; others skip it.

V: TRBV4-3
size: .
D: TRBD2
J: TRBJ2-1
DNA: TGCGCCAGCAGCCAGGCCACTAGCGGGGCCTACAATGAGCAGTTCTTC
CDR3: CASSQATSGAYNEQFF

V: TRBV24-1
size: .
D: .
J: TRBJ1-4
DNA: TGTGCCACCAGTGATGCCCTGGACAGCCCTAATGAAAAACTGTTTTTT
CDR3: CATSDALDSPNEKLFF

V: TRBV2
size: .
D: .
J: TRBJ1-6
DNA: TGTGCCAGCAGTTTACCGGGACTGTACGGACCCCTCCACTTT
CDR3: CASSLPGLYGPLHF

V: TRBV5-1
size: .
D: TRBD2
J: TRBJ2-3
DNA: TGCGCCAGCAGATCTAGCGGGGGGTCCACAGATACGCAGTATTTT
CDR3: CASRSSGGSTDTQYF

V: TRBV10-3
size: .
D: TRBD2
J: TRBJ2-7
DNA: TGTGCCATCAGTAGGGCGGGGGGGTCCTACGAGCAGTACTTC
CDR3: CAISRAGGSYEQYF

V: TRBV28
size: .
D: TRBD1
J: TRBJ2-3
DNA: TGTGCCAGCGGTTTCGATGCAGGGGGCAGGGATACGCAGTATTTT
CDR3: CASGFDAGGRDTQYF

V: TRBV2
size: .
D: TRBD1
J: TRBJ2-7
DNA: TGTGCCAGCAGTGAAGGGACAGGGGGCGACGAGCAGTACTTC
CDR3: CASSEGTGGDEQYF

V: TRBV18
size: .
D: .
J: TRBJ2-3
DNA: TGTGCCAGCTCCCGTGGCAGGGAGGCAGATACGCAGTATTTT
CDR3: CASSRGREADTQYF

V: TRBV4-3
size: once
D: TRBD1
J: TRBJ2-1
DNA: TGCGCCAGCAGCGGACAAACAGGGGGTGGAACGTTCTTC
CDR3: CASSGQTGGGTFF

V: TRBV7-6
size: .
D: .
J: TRBJ1-5
DNA: TGTGCCAGCAGCTCCACAGGGCAAAATCAGCCCCAGCATTTT
CDR3: CASSSTGQNQPQHF

V: TRBV7-9
size: .
D: .
J: TRBJ2-7
DNA: TGTGCCAGCAGCACCCGGGACTCCTACGAGCAGTACTTC
CDR3: CASSTRDSYEQYF

V: TRBV4-2
size: .
D: .
J: TRBJ1-1
DNA: TGTGCCAGCAGCCAAGGAAGGGCAGGGAGGTTTGAGACTGAAGCTTTCTTT
CDR3: CASSQGRAGRFETEAFF

V: TRBV6-4
size: once
D: .
J: TRBJ2-1
DNA: TGTGCCAGCAGTGACCGGTTAGAAGGGGGAGGGGAGCAGTTCTTC
CDR3: CASSDRLEGGGEQFF

V: TRBV6-5
size: .
D: TRBD2
J: TRBJ2-5
DNA: TGTGCCAGCATTGCGGGGGAAGGGGTAGAGACCCAGTACTTC
CDR3: CASIAGEGVETQYF

V: TRBV6-2/TRBV6-3
size: .
D: .
J: TRBJ1-2
DNA: TGTGCCAGCAGTTACTCGATCTCGGGGAGGGATGGCTACACCTTC
CDR3: CASSYSISGRDGYTF

V: TRBV4-2
size: .
D: TRBD1
J: TRBJ1-1
DNA: TGTGCCAGCAGCCAACCAGACATACAGGGGGCGAACACTGAAGCTTTCTTT
CDR3: CASSQPDIQGANTEAFF

V: TRBV7-2
size: once
D: TRBD2
J: TRBJ2-1
DNA: TGTGCCAGCAGCTCTTGGACTAGCGCGAATGAGCAGTTCTTC
CDR3: CASSSWTSANEQFF

V: TRBV7-2
size: .
D: .
J: TRBJ2-2
DNA: TGTGCCAGCAGCTTCCTACTAGTACGTACCGGGGAGCTGTTTTTT
CDR3: CASSFLLVRTGELFF

V: TRBV5-5
size: once
D: .
J: TRBJ1-4
DNA: TGTGCCAGCGGGGAGTACTCAACACCAGAAAAACTGTTTTTT
CDR3: CASGEYSTPEKLFF

V: TRBV25-1
size: .
D: .
J: TRBJ2-1
DNA: TGTGCCAGCAGTGATGGCGAGGGGGTTCACTACAATGAGCAGTTCTTC
CDR3: CASSDGEGVHYNEQFF

V: TRBV6-2/TRBV6-3
size: .
D: .
J: TRBJ1-1
DNA: TGTGCCAGCAGTTACCGGGGGGCGGGACAATTAACTGAAGCTTTCTTT
CDR3: CASSYRGAGQLTEAFF

V: TRBV25-1
size: .
D: .
J: TRBJ1-5
DNA: TGTGCCAGCAGAGGTCAGGATCAGCCCCAGCATTTT
CDR3: CASRGQDQPQHF

V: TRBV27
size: medium-sized
D: .
J: TRBJ1-6
DNA: TGTGCCAGCAGGGCGGGACCCGAGTCTTCACCCCTCCACTTT
CDR3: CASRAGPESSPLHF

V: TRBV28
size: .
D: TRBD1
J: TRBJ2-3
DNA: TGTGCCAGCTTCGGACAGGGCACAGATACGCAGTATTTT
CDR3: CASFGQGTDTQYF

V: TRBV12-3/TRBV12-4
size: .
D: .
J: TRBJ2-2
DNA: TGTGCCAGCAGTTTAGACCACAGCGCGGGGCTGTTTTTT
CDR3: CASSLDHSAGLFF

V: TRBV5-4
size: .
D: TRBD2
J: TRBJ2-1
DNA: TGTGCCAGCAGCCCGGTAGCGGGGGGGCCTAGCTCCTACAATGAGCAGTTCTTC
CDR3: CASSPVAGGPSSYNEQFF

V: TRBV18
size: .
D: .
J: TRBJ1-1
DNA: TGTGCCAGCTCCGCGGTCCAGTCGAACACTGAAGCTTTCTTT
CDR3: CASSAVQSNTEAFF

V: TRBV4-3
size: .
D: TRBD2
J: TRBJ2-2
DNA: TGCGCCAGCAGCCAGTTCCCTAGCGGGGGCCGGGAGCTGTTTTTT
CDR3: CASSQFPSGGRELFF

V: TRBV27
size: .
D: .
J: TRBJ1-5
DNA: TGTGCCAGCAGTTTATCAGCCGAAAGGCCCCAGCATTTT
CDR3: CASSLSAERPQHF

V: TRBV2
size: few
D: .
J: TRBJ1-5
DNA: TGTGCCAGCAGATTCGGGGGGTGGCAGCCCCAGCATTTT
CDR3: CASRFGGWQPQHF

V: TRBV5-8
size: .
D: TRBD2
J: TRBJ2-1
DNA: TGTGCCAGCAGCTTGGAGCGGGGGCGCGGCGAGCAGTTCTTC
CDR3: CASSLERGRGEQFF

V: TRBV7-2
size: .
D: .
J: TRBJ1-3
DNA: TGTGCCAGCAGCTTTAACTCTGGAAACACCATATATTTT
CDR3: CASSFNSGNTIYF

V: TRBV28
size: .
D: .
J: TRBJ1-1
DNA: TGTGCCAGCAAAGACAGGTTCACTGAAGCTTTCTTT
CDR3: CASKDRFTEAFF

V: TRBV19
size: .
D: TRBD1
J: TRBJ1-4
DNA: TGTGCCAGTCAGGACAGGGGTGGAACTAATGAAAAACTGTTTTTT
CDR3: CASQDRGGTNEKLFF

V: TRBV7-8
size: .
D: TRBD1
J: TRBJ1-3
DNA: TGTGCCAGCAGCTTACTTCTAGGGGGCTTCTCTGGAAACACCATATATTTT
CDR3: CASSLLLGGFSGNTIYF

V: TRBV11-2
size: .
D: .
J: TRBJ1-1
DNA: TGTGCCAGCACCATCGTCCAGGGTGAAGCTTTCTTT
CDR3: CASTIVQGEAFF

V: TRBV10-3
size: .
D: TRBD1
J: TRBJ1-1
DNA: TGTGCCATCGGACAGGGTGGCACTGAAGCTTTCTTT
CDR3: CAIGQGGTEAFF

V: TRBV18
size: .
D: .
J: TRBJ2-1
DNA: TGTGCCAGCTCACCAGACTATGCGACTGAGCAGTTCTTC
CDR3: CASSPDYATEQFF

V: TRBV4-3
size: .
D: .
J: TRBJ1-4
DNA: TGCGCCAGCAGCCAAGATCGAAGACAGTGGAATGAAAAACTGTTTTTT
CDR3: CASSQDRRQWNEKLFF

V: TRBV10-3
size: .
D: .
J: TRBJ2-7
DNA: TGTGCCATTCGGACCAGCGGGCTTTACGAGCAGTACTTC
CDR3: CAIRTSGLYEQYF

V: TRBV4-3
size: .
D: .
J: TRBJ1-2
DNA: TGCGCCAGCAGCCCGGAGGCAAATCTCAACCTCTATGGCTACACCTTC
CDR3: CASSPEANLNLYGYTF

V: TRBV5-1
size: .
D: TRBD2
J: TRBJ2-7
DNA: TGCGCCAGCAGCCCGGGGACTAGCGGCACCATCTACGAGCAGTACTTC
CDR3: CASSPGTSGTIYEQYF

V: TRBV7-9
size: once
D: .
J: TRBJ1-4
DNA: TGTGCCAGCAGCCTTCGGTCAACTAATGAAAAACTGTTTTTT
CDR3: CASSLRSTNEKLFF

V: TRBV7-8
size: many
D: TRBD2
J: TRBJ2-7
DNA: TGTGCCAGCAGCCCCTATCCCGGGACTAGTAGTCACGAGCAGTACTTC
CDR3: CASSPYPGTSSHEQYF

V: TRBV7-3
size: once
D: .
J: TRBJ1-1
DNA: TGTGCCAGCAGCTTGCCAGGGGCCACTGAAGCTTTCTTT
CDR3: CASSLPGATEAFF

V: TRBV7-9
size: .
D: .
J: TRBJ1-1
DNA: TGTGCCAGCAGCTTAATCAGTCTTGAAGCTTTCTTT
CDR3: CASSLISLEAFF

V: TRBV27
size: .
D: .
J: TRBJ2-3
DNA: TGTGCCAGCAGTTTGTCCTACTTCGGGGTAGACTACACAGATACGCAGTATTTT
CDR3: CASSLSYFGVDYTDTQYF

V: TRBV9
size: .
D: .
J: TRBJ2-1
DNA: TGTGCCAGCAGCCCAGGGCGGAATGAGCAGTTCTTC
CDR3: CASSPGRNEQFF

V: TRBV27
size: .
D: .
J: TRBJ1-6
DNA: TGTGCCAGCAGTTTTTCCCTGACAGCATATAATTCACCCCTCCACTTT
CDR3: CASSFSLTAYNSPLHF

V: TRBV6-1
size: .
D: .
J: TRBJ1-2
DNA: TGTGCCAGCAGCCTATTCGGACAGCATGGCTACACCTTC
CDR3: CASSLFGQHGYTF

V: TRBV7-9
size: .
D: TRBD1
J: TRBJ1-6
DNA: TGTGCCAGCAGTAACAGGGGGTCACCCCTCCACTTT
CDR3: CASSNRGSPLHF

V: TRBV27
size: many
D: TRBD1
J: TRBJ2-7
DNA: TGTGCCAGCAGCTTAACAGGGGGCCCATCTGGCGAGCAGTACTTC
CDR3: CASSLTGGPSGEQYF

V: TRBV9
size: few
D: TRBD1
J: TRBJ1-1
DNA: TGTGCCAGCAGCGTAGGGGGACAGGGAAACACTGAAGCTTTCTTT
CDR3: CASSVGGQGNTEAFF

V: TRBV6-2/TRBV6-3
size: .
D: TRBD1
J: TRBJ2-2
DNA: TGTGCCAGCAGTTCTCAGCCCCTAGAGGGGGCGCGGGGGGAGCTGTTTTTT
CDR3: CASSSQPLEGARGELFF

V: TRBV4-3
size: .
D: .
J: TRBJ1-2
DNA: TGCGCCAGCAGCCAAGCCCAGGGCGGTGGCTACACCTTC
CDR3: CASSQAQGGGYTF

V: TRBV6-2/TRBV6-3
size: .
D: .
J: TRBJ1-5
DNA: TGTGCCAGCAGTAAGGAGCCGGGTGTACCTCAGCATTTT
CDR3: CASSKEPGVPQHF

V: TRBV7-2
size: .
D: TRBD1
J: TRBJ1-1
DNA: TGTGCCAGCAGTCCCGGGACAGGGTTATGGTGGACTGAAGCTTTCTTT
CDR3: CASSPGTGLWWTEAFF

V: TRBV19
size: .
D: .
J: TRBJ2-1
DNA: TGTGCCAGTAGTATGGGCAGCTCCTACAATGAGCAGTTCTTC
CDR3: CASSMGSSYNEQFF

V: TRBV7-9
size: .
D: .
J: TRBJ2-7
DNA: TGTGCCAGCAGCTTAGCCCCGGGAGCACCCCTTTACGAGCAGTACTTC
CDR3: CASSLAPGAPLYEQYF

V: TRBV6-1
size: .
D: .
J: TRBJ1-5
DNA: TGTGCCAGCAGTGAAGGAAAGGACTATAGGCATCAGCCCCAGCATTTT
CDR3: CASSEGKDYRHQPQHF